The sequence of this T cell receptor (beta chain) was determined in a study of blood T cell repertoires in COVID-19. Study in general: Sites across the United States, Italy and Spain contributed samples from acute and convalescent COVID-19. The cDNA or gDNA used as material had been derived from T cells, B-cell-depleted T cells, or PBMCs.

Germline values: CDR1 SGHTA, CDR2 FQGNSA. Trimming removed 2 bases from V and 8 bases from J; junction bases left unmatched: 7. This CDR3 has 15 residues. Measured with immunoSEQ multiplex PCR; TCRdb has only the in-frame clones, and not every one. The sample has over 150,000 clones, 88% seen once. The chain recombines TRBV7-2 with TRBJ1-4, with TRBD1 matching over 8 bases. Sequenced input: PBMCs or T cells enriched from blood (not recorded which). This TCR derives from a woman under 30 who had recovered from COVID-19. In DNA, the CDR3 is TGTGCCAGCAGCTTACTGACAGGGGAGGGAGAAAAACTGTTTTTT. Its translation is CASSLLTGEGEKLFF.